This TCR beta chain comes out of a study of blood T cells in healthy people across ages. Looking at the study overall: About one barcoded beta molecule was captured per two T cells (by template switching).

Total RNA, at least 5 micrograms per sample, was extracted from PBMCs. Germline loops: CDR1 LNHNV, CDR2 YYDKDF (reference sequence). V was shortened by 0 bases and J by 7 bases, with 12 bases between the two germline ends. This CDR3 spans 15 amino acids. This clonotype has at least ten counts. Its antigen is not identified. Study-wide results and caveats: In these data, TCR beta diversity tracked strongly with naive T cell percentage.

Then a second PCR, running roughly 7 to 12 cycles, was carried out with a sample-barcoded 5' primer and a J-beta primer mix. MiXCR, applied by TCRdb to the 5' RACE reads, yields one record per CDR3 protein. The sample has some 640,000 distinct CDR3 sequences; about 30% are singletons. The sequenced sample was blood. This sequence joins TRBV15 and TRBJ1-4; D is unresolved. The receptor's source is an elderly woman in good health. The CDR3 DNA reads as TGTGCCACCAGCAGAGAACGAGGCGCAGGTGAAAAACTGTTTTTT. Translated: CATSRERGAGEKLFF.